Here is one T cell receptor beta chain with its context. Its antigen is unknown. Base-call qualities are not available, and no considerably larger clone is one nucleotide away. The library relied on the immunoSEQ multiplex PCR assay. The clones in this table, taken by TCRdb from immuneACCESS, are in-frame only. Not every clone is retained; where verified, under half of the shortfall comes from an unresolved V gene, and the cause of the rest is unknown. This sample comprises around 57,000 clones, 89% of them detected only once. About 2.5% of the sample rests with the top ten. The CDR3 contains 19 residues, cysteine and phenylalanine counted. The only DNA kept is the CDR3, 57 bases in frame from the first base. This sample was taken from a study of T cell changes during pregnancy in multiple sclerosis (dated by TCRdb to between 2019 and 2020). With respect to the entire study: The study looked at changes in the T cell repertoire across pregnancy in women with multiple sclerosis.

The chain is made from TRBV21-1 and TRBJ2-3; no DNA check was done on the table's D call, TRBD2. TRBV21-1 is assigned pseudogene status. The sequence came from a female donor with multiple sclerosis, enrolled in a pregnancy study. The sample in question was peripheral blood, obtained in the first trimester of pregnancy. This receptor has the CDR3 CASRNGRKRGPLHSDTQYF. The DNA reads as follows: TGTGCCAGCAGAAACGGGAGAAAGCGGGGGCCCTTACACTCAGATACGCAGTATTTT.